This T cell receptor beta chain was identified during a study of Tregs in tolerant kidney transplant recipients. General study results and limits: Activated donor B cell expansion appeared to reveal the most relevant donor-specific TCRbeta repertoire. The small number of patients limits these findings pending further validation. Biological reproducibility was not directly addressed in this study.

Using immunoSEQ multiplex PCR, the repertoire was profiled, and TCRdb retains in-frame clones only, with some absent. The profile shows some 250,000 clones, around 81% of them singletons. Notes on this clone: Antigen: not known.

CD4+CD25+CD127- Tregs, CD4+CD25- non-Tregs, CD4 and CD8 cells were sorted. Germline V gives CDR1 ENHRY, CDR2 SYGVKD. The CDR3 spans 15 residues. V gave up 11 bases and J gave up 5 bases, with 25 bases separating them. The sequence was obtained from a human donor in good health. The J gene is TRBJ2-7, the V gene TRBV10-3; D is possibly TRBD2 (6 bases). Sequences were obtained from CD4+ T cells from blood. In DNA, the CDR3 is TGTGCCTCTCGGACGGGGGAACAGGTCGAAAACGAGCAGTACTTC. Encoded protein: CASRTGEQVENEQYF.